What follows is one T cell receptor beta chain and its context. The antigen is not known. Profiling relied on immunoSEQ multiplex PCR, and the TCRdb table lists in-frame clones only, not all of them. The sample records over 95,000 clones, around nine tenths being singletons. This sample was included in a study of OX40 agonist ivuxolimab in advanced cancers. Study background: The patients received ivuxolimab by intravenous route every 2 weeks at 0.01 to 10 mg/kg. Those treated in dose escalation had hepatocellular carcinoma, melanoma, renal cell cancer or head and neck cancer.

Overall study results and limits: Expanded clones belonging to CD8+ T cells outnumbered, on average, those of CD4+.

Unmatched junction bases numbered 3, after V lost 5 bases and J lost 4 bases. CDR1 is SGHAT and CDR2 is FQDESV in the germline V gene (reference sequence). The CDR3 loop spans 13 amino acids. Patients had blood sampled at baseline and again on cycle 4 day 1 and cycle 7 day 1. The origin of this receptor is an adult with an advanced solid tumor such as melanoma, head and neck, liver or kidney cancer. The chain uses TRBV11-1 and TRBJ1-1; 8 nucleotides line up with TRBD1. Sequenced material: CD4+ or CD8+ T cells sorted from blood, taken in a trial of the OX40 agonist ivuxolimab. CDR3 DNA: TGTGCCAGCAGCAGACAGGGGAGCACTGAAGCTTTCTTT. It is translated as CASSRQGSTEAFF.